The source of this TCR beta chain is a study of CD8+ T cells in alopecia areata. cDNA serving as the sequencing template came from extracted, reverse transcribed RNA. TCRdb's copy holds only in-frame clones and misses some; the assay was immunoSEQ multiplex PCR. The repertoire consists of over 150,000 clones, with roughly 60% occurring once and the leading ten covering under 2%. The CDR3 contains 13 residues. V shed 6 bases, J shed 3 bases, and the junction held 1 base outside the gene matches. From germline, CDR1 is ENHRY and CDR2 SYGVKD. The rearrangement links TRBV10-3 to TRBJ1-4; 7 nucleotides agree with TRBD1. The sequencing used CD4+ T cells sorted from blood, collected at week 0. This sequence originates from a human donor with alopecia areata. CDR3 sequence (DNA): TGTGCCATCAGAGGGACAGCTAATGAAAAACTGTTTTTT. Protein: CAIRGTANEKLFF.